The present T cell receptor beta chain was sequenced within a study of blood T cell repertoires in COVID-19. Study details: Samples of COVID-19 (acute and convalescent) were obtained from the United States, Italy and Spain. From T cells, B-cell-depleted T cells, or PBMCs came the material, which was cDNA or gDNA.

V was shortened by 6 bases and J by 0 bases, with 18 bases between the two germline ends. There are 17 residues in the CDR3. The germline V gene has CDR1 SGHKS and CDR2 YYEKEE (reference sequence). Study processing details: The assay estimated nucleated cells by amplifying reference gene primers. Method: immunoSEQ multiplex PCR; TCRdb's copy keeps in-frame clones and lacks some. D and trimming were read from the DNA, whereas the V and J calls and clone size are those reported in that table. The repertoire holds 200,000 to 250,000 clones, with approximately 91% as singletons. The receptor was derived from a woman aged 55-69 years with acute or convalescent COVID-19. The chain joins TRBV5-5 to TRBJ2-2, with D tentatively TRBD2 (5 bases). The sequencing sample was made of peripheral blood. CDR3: CASIPLAGGTNTGELFF. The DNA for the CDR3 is TGTGCCAGCATTCCCCTAGCAGGAGGAACGAACACCGGGGAGCTGTTTTTT.